This T cell receptor beta chain was observed in a study of T cells in Graves' hyperthyroidism and ophthalmopathy. General study points: Using 13 V-J features, a model discriminated ophthalmopathy from stable hyperthyroidism.

Amplified TCR beta CDR3 regions came from RNA transcripts. The HTBI set primed first-round TCR CDR3 RT-PCR. TCRdb fed the multiplex PCR reads into MiXCR, producing one record per CDR3 protein. The sample records a few hundred thousand distinct CDR3 sequences, approximately 17% being singletons. Unmatched junction bases numbered 12, after V lost 9 bases and J lost 0 bases. Germline values: CDR1 KGHDR, CDR2 SFDVKD. The CDR3 is made up of 17 amino acids. Thyroid ultrasound and orbital computed tomography, with clinical symptoms and serum thyroxine and TRAb, informed diagnoses. PBMCs came from 7.5 to 10 ml fresh peripheral blood. To note about this clonotype: The antigen is not known.

The rearrangement joins TRBV24-1 to TRBJ1-5, with TRBD1 matching over 8 bases. This receptor was identified in a man aged 18 to 30 with Graves' ophthalmopathy. The sequenced sample consisted of blood. The CDR3: CATPDRDRLYSNQPQHF. DNA of the CDR3: TGTGCCACCCCGGATCGGGACAGGTTATATAGCAATCAGCCCCAGCATTTT.